This T cell receptor beta chain emerged from a study of shared clonotypes between healthy human individuals. At the level of the study: Three CD4 naive, three CD4 memory, two CD8 naive and one CD8 memory plate were used per donor. General observations from the study: Sampling used blood alone; tissue repertoires probably differ. Among non-shared clonotypes, generation probabilities were lower than among those shared by all four donors.

Sequencing was performed with immunoSEQ multiplex PCR; in TCRdb, only in-frame clones are kept and a portion is missing. Here the sample spans about 2.1 million clones, 93% being singletons. A remark on this clone: What it binds is unknown.

Positively selected for CCR7, the CD45RO-negative cells used as naive CD8 cells excluded terminally differentiated effector memory CD45RA+ cells. Sequenced material: naive CD8+ T cells from PBMCs. This clonotype originated in a man aged 18 to 29 in good health. Some clones in this sample may be carry-over from other donors' samples.

The CDR3, as DNA: TGCAGCGTTGAATCAGCAGTCTCCTACGAGCAGTACTTC. Translated: CSVESAVSYEQYF. The J gene is TRBJ2-7, the V gene TRBV29-1; D is unresolved. Germline V lookup: CDR1 SQVTM, CDR2 ANQGSEA. V lost 2 bases and J 0 bases, leaving 8 bases between the germline ends. There are 13 residues in the CDR3.